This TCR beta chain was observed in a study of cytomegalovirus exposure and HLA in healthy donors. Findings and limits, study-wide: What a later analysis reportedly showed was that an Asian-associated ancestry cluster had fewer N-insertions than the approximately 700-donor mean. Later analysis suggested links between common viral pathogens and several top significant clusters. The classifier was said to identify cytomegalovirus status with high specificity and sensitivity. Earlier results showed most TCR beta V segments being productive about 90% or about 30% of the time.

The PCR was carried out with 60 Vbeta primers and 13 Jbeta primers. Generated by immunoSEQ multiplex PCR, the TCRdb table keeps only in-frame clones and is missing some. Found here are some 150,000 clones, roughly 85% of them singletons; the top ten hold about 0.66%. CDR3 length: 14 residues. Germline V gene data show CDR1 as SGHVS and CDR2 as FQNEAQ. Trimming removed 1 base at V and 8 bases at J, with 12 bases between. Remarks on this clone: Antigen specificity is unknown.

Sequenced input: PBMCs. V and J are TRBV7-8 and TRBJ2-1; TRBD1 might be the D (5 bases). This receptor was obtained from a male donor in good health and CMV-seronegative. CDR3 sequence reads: CASSLGGRRDEQFF. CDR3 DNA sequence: TGTGCCAGCAGCTTAGGAGGTCGCAGGGATGAGCAGTTCTTC.